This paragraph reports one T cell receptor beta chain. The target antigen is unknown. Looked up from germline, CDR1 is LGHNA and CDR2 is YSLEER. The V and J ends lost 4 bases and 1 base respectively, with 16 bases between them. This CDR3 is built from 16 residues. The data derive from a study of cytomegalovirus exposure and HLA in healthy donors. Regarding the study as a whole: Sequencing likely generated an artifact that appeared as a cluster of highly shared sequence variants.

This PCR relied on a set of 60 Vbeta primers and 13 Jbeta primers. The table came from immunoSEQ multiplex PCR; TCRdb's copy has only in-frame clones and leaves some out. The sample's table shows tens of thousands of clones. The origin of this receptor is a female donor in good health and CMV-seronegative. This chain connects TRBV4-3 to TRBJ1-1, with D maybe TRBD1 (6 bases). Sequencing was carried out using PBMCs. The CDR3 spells CASSRVTGTQNTEAFF. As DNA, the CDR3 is TGCGCCAGCAGCCGAGTAACCGGGACACAGAACACTGAAGCTTTCTTT.